This TCR beta chain was identified during a study of Ad26.COV2.S vaccination and SARS-CoV-2 variants. This CDR3 has 16 amino acids. After removal of 2 bases from V and 2 bases from J, the junction contained 8 bases not matched to a gene. The V gene's germline CDR1 is MNHNY and CDR2 SVGAGI (reference sequence). TCRdb's table, derived via immunoSEQ multiplex PCR, lists solely in-frame clones and lacks some. This table holds around 350,000 clones, approximately 90% found once. With respect to this clone: Its matching antigen is unknown.

Study-level points and caveats: Vaccine and placebo recipients had comparable breadth of non-spike TCRs. Measurements of TCR breadth and depth may have given underestimates of the total T cell responses. Reportedly, after vaccination the spike-specific CD8+ and CD4+ T cell responses displayed substantial breadth.

The sample in question was peripheral blood, obtained after recovery from COVID-19. The TCR comes from a human donor who had recovered from COVID-19. The chain is built from TRBV6-6 and TRBJ2-7, with 8 bases lining up with TRBD2. In DNA form, the CDR3 reads TGTGCCAGCAGTTACCCCCCTGGCGGGGGGCCCTACGAGCAGTACTTC. It specifies CASSYPPGGGPYEQYF.